This T cell receptor beta chain was sequenced during a study of shared clonotypes between healthy human individuals. Study overall: Serving as donors were two women and three men, whose ages spanned 18 to 49.

Using immunoSEQ multiplex PCR, the repertoire was profiled, and TCRdb retains in-frame clones only, with some absent. The table lists fewer than 700,000 clones, around 96% of them singletons. Naive CD8 cells lacked CD45RO and underwent positive selection for CCR7, leaving out terminally differentiated effector memory CD45RA+ cells. From germline, CDR1 is MDHEN and CDR2 SYDVKM. The CDR3 consists of 12 residues. V gave up 4 bases and J gave up 3 bases, with 4 bases separating them. The rearrangement links TRBV28 to TRBJ1-5, with D uncertain. This TCR was recovered from a woman in her twenties or thirties in good health. Sequencing was performed on naive CD8+ T cells sorted from blood. In nucleotides, the CDR3 is TGTGCCAGCAGTTCTTACAATCAGCCCCAGCATTTT. The encoded protein is CASSSYNQPQHF.